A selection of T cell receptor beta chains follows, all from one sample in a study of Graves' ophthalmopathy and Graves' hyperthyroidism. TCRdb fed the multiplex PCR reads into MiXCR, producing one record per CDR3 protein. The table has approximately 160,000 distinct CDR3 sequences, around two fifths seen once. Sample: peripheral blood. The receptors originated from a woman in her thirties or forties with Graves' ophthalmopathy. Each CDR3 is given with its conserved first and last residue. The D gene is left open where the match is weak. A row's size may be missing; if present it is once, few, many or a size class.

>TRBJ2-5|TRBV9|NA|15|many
TGTGCCAGCAGCGTAGGATCAGGGACCGTAAAGACCCAGTACTTC
CASSVGSGTVKTQYF
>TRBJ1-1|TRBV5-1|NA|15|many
TGCGCCAGCAGCTTGGTAGGAGCTGAAAACACTGAAGCTTTCTTT
CASSLVGAENTEAFF
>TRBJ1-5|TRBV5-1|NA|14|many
TGCGCCAGCAGTTCCGGGACCCAAGGGCAGCCCCAGCATTTT
CASSSGTQGQPQHF
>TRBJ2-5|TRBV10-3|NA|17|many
TGTGCCATCGGAGCCCCCAACGGACAGCGCTCACAAGAGACCCAGTACTTC
CAIGAPNGQRSQETQYF
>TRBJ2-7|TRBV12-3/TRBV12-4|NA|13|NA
TGTGCCAGCAGCCCCGTGGTGGGGTACGAGCAGTACTTC
CASSPVVGYEQYF
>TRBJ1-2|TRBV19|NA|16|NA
TGTGCCAGTAGTGACCCTTCGGGACTGACGAACTATGGCTACACCTTC
CASSDPSGLTNYGYTF
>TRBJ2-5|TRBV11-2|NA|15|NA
TGTGCCAGCAGCTTACTGGGAAAGTACCAAGAGACCCAGTACTTC
CASSLLGKYQETQYF
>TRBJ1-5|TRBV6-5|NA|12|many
TGTGCCAGCACGGAGAACTACCAGCCCCAGCATTTT
CASTENYQPQHF
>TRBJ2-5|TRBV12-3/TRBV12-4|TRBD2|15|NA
TGTGCCAGCAGTCCGGGTCTAGCGGGAGTGGAGGCCCAGTACTTC
CASSPGLAGVEAQYF
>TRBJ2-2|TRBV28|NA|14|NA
TGTGCCAGCCGAGTCAGGGAAGGCGCCGGGGAGCTGTTTTTT
CASRVREGAGELFF
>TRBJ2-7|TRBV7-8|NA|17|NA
TGTGCCAGCAGCTTAGCACTTGATAGCGTACACTCCTACGAGCAGTACTTC
CASSLALDSVHSYEQYF
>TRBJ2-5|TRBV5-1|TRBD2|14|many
TGCGCCAGCAGCTTTAGCGGGAGTATAGAGACCCAGTACTTC
CASSFSGSIETQYF
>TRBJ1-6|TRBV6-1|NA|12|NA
TGTGCCAGCGGACCGAATAATTCACCCCTCCACTTT
CASGPNNSPLHF
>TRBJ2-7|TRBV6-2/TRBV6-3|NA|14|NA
TGTGCCAGCAGTTACGGGGGCGGGACCTACGAGCAGTACTTC
CASSYGGGTYEQYF
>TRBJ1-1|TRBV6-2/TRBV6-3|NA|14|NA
TGTGCCAGCAACCTTGGTCTGGTGAACACTGAAGCTTTCTTT
CASNLGLVNTEAFF
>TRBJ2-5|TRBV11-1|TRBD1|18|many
TGTGCCAGCAGCCGATCGCGAATTAGACAGGGGGCAGTGGAGACCCAGTACTTC
CASSRSRIRQGAVETQYF
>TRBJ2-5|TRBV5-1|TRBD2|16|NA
TGCGCCAGCAGCCATACTAGCGGGAGGTTCCAAGAGACCCAGTACTTC
CASSHTSGRFQETQYF
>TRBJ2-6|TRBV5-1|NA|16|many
TGCGCCAGCAGCTTGGCCGTAGGCTCTGGGGCCAACGTCCTGACTTTC
CASSLAVGSGANVLTF
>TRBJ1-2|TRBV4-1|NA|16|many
TGCGCCAGCAGCCAAGGCTTTCGCGGTACTTTATTTGGCTACACCTTC
CASSQGFRGTLFGYTF
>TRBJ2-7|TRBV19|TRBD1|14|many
TGTGCCAGTAGTACCAGGACAGGAATCTACGAGCAGTACTTC
CASSTRTGIYEQYF
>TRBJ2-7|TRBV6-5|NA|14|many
TGTGCCAGCGCCCCTTTTAGCGGCTCCTACGAGCAGTACTTC
CASAPFSGSYEQYF
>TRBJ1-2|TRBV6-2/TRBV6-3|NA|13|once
TGTGCCAGCAGTCCCTCGGACAACTATGGCTACACCTTC
CASSPSDNYGYTF
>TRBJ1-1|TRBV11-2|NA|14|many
TGTGCCAGCAGCTTAGACAGGGCGTACACTGAAGCTTTCTTT
CASSLDRAYTEAFF
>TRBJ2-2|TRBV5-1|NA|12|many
TGCGCCAGCATGAGGAGCACCGGGGAGCTGTTTTTT
CASMRSTGELFF
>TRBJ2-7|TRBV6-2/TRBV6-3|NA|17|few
TGTGCCAGCAGTACTCTCTTCACTAGCAGAAGAATCTACGAGCAGTACTTC
CASSTLFTSRRIYEQYF
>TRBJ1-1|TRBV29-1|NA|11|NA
TGCAGCGTTGTAAGGGTGGCTGAAGCTTTCTTT
CSVVRVAEAFF
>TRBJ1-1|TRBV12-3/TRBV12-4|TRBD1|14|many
TGTGCCAGCAGTAGCCAGACAGGGGCCGCTGAAGCTTTCTTT
CASSSQTGAAEAFF
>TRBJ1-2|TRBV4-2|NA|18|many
TGTGCCAGCAGCCAAGACCTTTTCAATATACGGGGTGGCTATGGCTACACCTTC
CASSQDLFNIRGGYGYTF
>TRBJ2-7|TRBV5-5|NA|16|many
TGTGCCAGCAGCCCTGTCGGAGCCGTGGGGCAGTACGAGCAGTACTTC
CASSPVGAVGQYEQYF
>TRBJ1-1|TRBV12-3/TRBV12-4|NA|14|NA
TGTGCCAGCAGTTTTCGTCACCTGAACACTGAAGCTTTCTTT
CASSFRHLNTEAFF
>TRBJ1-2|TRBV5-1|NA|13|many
TGCGCCAGCAGCTTGGTTGAGGGCTATGGCTACACCTTC
CASSLVEGYGYTF
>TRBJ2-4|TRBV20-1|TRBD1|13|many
TGCAGTGCTCCTACAGGGGTGGGGAACATTCAGTACTTC
CSAPTGVGNIQYF
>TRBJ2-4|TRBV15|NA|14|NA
TGTGCCACCAGCAGAGCGAAGGTGGTGAACATTCAGTACTTC
CATSRAKVVNIQYF